The 25 T cell receptor beta chains given below trace back to one sample, sequenced in a study of T-cell reconstitution after alpha-beta-depleted transplantation in children. Preparation of the TCRbeta library was carried out with unique molecular identifiers. TCRdb re-called the PCR reads through MiXCR, storing one row per CDR3 protein. The top ten hold approximately 3.9% of the sample, which has 350,000 to 450,000 distinct CDR3 sequences, 20% seen once. This specimen consisted of PBMCs from the stem cell graft donor, obtained from the stem cell graft. The origin of the receptors is a human donor who donated a stem cell graft to a child with acute myeloid leukemia.

V usage is TRBV7-2 and J usage is TRBJ2-7; no reliable D call. Germline V CDR1 and CDR2: SGHTA, FQGNSA. With 5 bases removed from V and 2 bases from J, the gap between germline ends came to 13 bases. The CDR3 is 14 amino acids. As DNA, the CDR3 is TGTGCCAGCAGCCCACGATTCGGGCCCTACGAGCAGTACTTC. Encoded protein: CASSPRFGPYEQYF.

This clonotype was observed many times. The chain carries TRBV20-1 and TRBJ2-1, with D possibly TRBD1 on 5 matching bases. CDR1 and CDR2 from the germline V gene are DFQATT and SNEGSKA (reference sequence). V lost 3 bases, J lost 2 bases, and 17 bases lay in between. The CDR3 length is 16 residues. The CDR3 here is CSASGSPGKPYNEQFF. The CDR3 nucleotides read TGCAGTGCTAGTGGGTCCCCAGGGAAACCCTACAATGAGCAGTTCTTC.

In this sample, this clonotype turned up many times. V gene TRBV29-1 combines with J gene TRBJ2-7; 9 bases map to TRBD1. Germline loops: CDR1 SQVTM, CDR2 ANQGSEA. The CDR3 contains 16 residues. V lost 7 bases and J lost 2; bases outside the gene matches: 15. The CDR3 protein is CSATLAPTGGAYEQYF. The CDR3, as DNA: TGCAGCGCAACCCTAGCCCCGACAGGGGGGGCCTACGAGCAGTACTTC.

The rearrangement joins TRBV12-3 or TRBV12-4 to TRBJ1-1; D might be TRBD1 (5 bases). The CDR3 extends over 14 amino acids. Trimming stripped 10 bases from V and 4 bases from J, with 19 bases between. The CDR3 DNA sequence: TGTGCCACCGGCCGGGGCAGGCAAACCACTGAAGCTTTCTTT. Its translation: CATGRGRQTTEAFF.

This clonotype was recorded at least ten times. The rearrangement links TRBV5-1 to TRBJ2-7; D unclear. Per the germline V gene, CDR1 is SGHRS and CDR2 is YFSETQ. V was shortened by 4 bases and J by 4 bases, with 12 bases between the two germline ends. The CDR3 is 13 residues long. In nucleotides, the CDR3 is TGCGCCAGCAGCCAAACCCCAAAGTACGAGCAGTACTTC. Translating gives CASSQTPKYEQYF. The full variable domain, its missing parts supplied by reference TRBV5-1 and TRBJ2-7, is KAGVTQTPRYLIKTRGQQVTLSCSPISGHRSVSWYQQTPGQGLQFLFEYFSETQRNKGNFPGRFSGRQFSNSRSEMNVSTLELGDSALYLCASSQTPKYEQYFGPGTRLTVT.

The chain has TRBV4-1 and TRBJ2-2; 7 nucleotides agree with TRBD1. This CDR3 contains 16 residues. J was trimmed by 0 bases and V by 7 bases; bases with no gene match: 8. The germline gives CDR1 MGHRA, CDR2 YSYEKL. The CDR3 spells CASTPMGQSNTGELFF. The CDR3 DNA reads TGCGCCAGCACCCCCATGGGACAGTCGAACACCGGGGAGCTGTTTTTT.

This clonotype was observed a few times. The chain employs TRBV6-1 and TRBJ2-3; 7 bases match TRBD2. The germline V gene has CDR1 MNHNS and CDR2 SASEGT. The CDR3 is 15 residues long. J gave up 5 bases and V 5 bases, and 10 bases lay outside the gene matches. The CDR3 DNA reads as TGTGCCAGCAGTCGGGGGGAGGGCCCGGAAGATACGCAGTATTTT. It translates to CASSRGEGPEDTQYF.

This clonotype was detected many times. The rearrangement joins TRBV7-2 to TRBJ2-7, with D possibly TRBD2 on 6 matching bases. Trimming stripped 5 bases from V and 7 bases from J, with 21 bases between. CDR3 length: 15 amino acids. Germline V lookup: CDR1 SGHTA, CDR2 FQGNSA. Here the CDR3 DNA reads TGTGCCAGCAGCGCTAGGGGACCGACTGGGGGGGAGCAGTACTTC. Translated: CASSARGPTGGEQYF.

This clonotype has just a few counts. This rearrangement joins TRBV28 to TRBJ2-1, with 12 nucleotides matching TRBD2. There are 16 residues in the CDR3. The J segment lost 5 bases and the V segment lost 6 bases, leaving 8 bases of the junction unmatched. Germline CDR1 reads MDHEN; CDR2 reads SYDVKM. CDR3 sequence reads: CASSRGTSGPHNEQFF. CDR3 in DNA: TGTGCCAGCAGCAGGGGGACTAGCGGGCCACACAATGAGCAGTTCTTC.

This rearrangement joins TRBV10-3 to TRBJ2-6; TRBD1 matches at 10 bases. V shed 2 bases, J shed 0 bases, and the junction held 7 bases outside the gene matches. This CDR3 region has 19 residues. The germline V gene has CDR1 ENHRY and CDR2 SYGVKD. CDR3 in amino acids: CAISEKLTGGLSGANVLTF. As DNA, the CDR3 is TGTGCCATCAGTGAGAAGCTGACAGGGGGCCTCTCTGGGGCCAACGTCCTGACTTTC.

This clonotype has only a few counts. The chain couples TRBV12-3 or TRBV12-4 to TRBJ2-1, with D possibly TRBD1 on 6 matching bases. Trimming removed 7 bases from V and 0 bases from J, with 13 bases in between. The CDR3 loop spans 15 amino acids. CDR3 sequence: CASNPTGSSYNEQFF. The CDR3 DNA sequence: TGTGCCAGCAACCCCACAGGGAGCTCCTACAATGAGCAGTTCTTC.

In this sample, this clonotype turned up many times. The chain is built from TRBV29-1 and TRBJ2-1, with D perhaps TRBD2 (5 bases). The CDR3 length is 13 residues. Germline loops: CDR1 SQVTM, CDR2 ANQGSEA. V was trimmed by 6 bases and J by 3 bases, leaving 12 bases between them. CDR3 sequence (DNA): TGCAGCGTCGAGGGTATACTCTACAATGAGCAGTTCTTC. Protein: CSVEGILYNEQFF.

The sample holds a few counts of this clonotype. This rearrangement joins TRBV20-1 to TRBJ2-5, with TRBD2 as a possible D gene (5 bases). CDR3 length: 14 amino acids. Germline V gene lookup returns CDR1 DFQATT and CDR2 SNEGSKA (reference sequence). Trimming cost V 3 bases and J 4 bases, with 15 bases left between them. This CDR3 reads CSASLLGLAETQYF. The CDR3 region has the DNA TGCAGTGCTAGTCTACTAGGATTAGCAGAGACCCAGTACTTC.

This clonotype was detected a few times. The CDR3 ends on some other residue instead of the conserved phenylalanine or tryptophan, so this is likely a read error. It is unclear where the CDR3 begins or ends on the DNA, so no DNA is shown, and the CDR3 is as TCRdb lists it. The rearrangement joins TRBV10-3 to TRBJ2-1; TRBD2, the table's D call, was not compared with the DNA. Per the germline V gene, CDR1 is ENHRY and CDR2 is SYGVKD. The CDR3 has 15 residues if both end residues are counted. The CDR3 loop reads CAISEDGLAGDVVLL.

This clonotype appeared a few times. The chain has TRBV7-4 and TRBJ2-7, with D perhaps TRBD2 (6 bases). CDR1 SGHVT and CDR2 SQSDAQ come from the germline V gene. The CDR3 has 15 amino acids. V was shortened by 5 bases and J by 3 bases, with 17 bases between the two germline ends. CDR3 residues: CASSHTGTRNYEQYF. In DNA form, the CDR3 reads TGTGCCAGCAGCCATACCGGGACTCGAAACTACGAGCAGTACTTC.

This clonotype was counted many times. This rearrangement joins TRBV24-1 to TRBJ2-5, with 7 positions matching TRBD1. The CDR3 is made up of 15 amino acids. CDR1 and CDR2 (germline): KGHDR, SFDVKD. The trim removed 1 base at V and 4 bases at J, leaving 5 bases unmatched. This CDR3 reads CATSDFGRGSETQYF. In DNA form, the CDR3 reads TGTGCCACCAGTGATTTCGGCAGGGGGTCAGAGACCCAGTACTTC.

In its sample, this clonotype was seen a few times. The chain uses TRBV4-2 and TRBJ2-1; unclear D gene. The CDR3 totals 13 residues. Germline V gene sequence: CDR1 LGHNA, CDR2 YNFKEQ. The V end lost 0 bases, the J end lost 9 bases, and 9 bases lay between the germline ends. In nucleotides, the CDR3 is TGTGCCAGCAGCCAAGATCCATACTTTGAGCAGTTCTTC. Translating gives CASSQDPYFEQFF.

The gene calls are TRBV5-1 and TRBJ2-1; 10 bases match TRBD2. With 0 bases clipped from V and 8 bases from J, the junction kept 5 bases outside the gene matches. The germline CDR1 and CDR2 sequences are SGHRS and YFSETQ. The CDR3 spans 15 residues. In DNA form, the CDR3 reads TGCGCCAGCAGCTTGGCCCCTAGCGGGAGCCATGAGCAGTTCTTC. Protein: CASSLAPSGSHEQFF.

There are many counts of this clonotype. In nucleotides, the CDR3 is TGTGCCAGCAGCTTTAGGGGGCCCTCAGACTGGACGGGGTACAATGAGCAGTTCTTC. Translation gives CASSFRGPSDWTGYNEQFF. The V call is TRBV11-2, the J call TRBJ2-1, with 7 bases fitting TRBD1. The CDR3 loop spans 19 amino acids. Per germline, CDR1 SGHAT and CDR2 FQNNGV. The trim removed 3 bases at V and 4 bases at J, leaving 18 bases unmatched.

This clonotype showed up just a few times. The chain couples TRBV12-3 or TRBV12-4 to TRBJ2-2, with a tentative D call TRBD2 (5 bases). Trimming took off 0 bases at V and 6 bases at J, with 8 bases between the two ends. The CDR3 is 14 amino acids. CDR3 residues: CASSLAGDAGELFF. CDR3 in DNA: TGTGCCAGCAGTTTAGCGGGAGACGCCGGGGAGCTGTTTTTT.

This clonotype was seen a few times. The gene calls are TRBV7-9 and TRBJ2-3; possible D gene TRBD2, 5 bases. The CDR3 has 14 amino acids. V lost 0 bases, J lost 4 bases, and 8 bases lay in between. CDR1 and CDR2 from the germline V gene are SEHNR and FQNEAQ (reference sequence). This CDR3 is CASSLAGSADTQYF. CDR3 bases: TGTGCCAGCAGCTTAGCAGGGAGCGCAGATACGCAGTATTTT.

The CDR3 DNA is TGCAGTGCTCAAGTCGGGACAGGTTTGAGCTCCCTCCACTTT. As protein: CSAQVGTGLSSLHF. The rearrangement links TRBV20-1 to TRBJ1-6; TRBD1 aligns across 8 bases. With 5 bases clipped from V and 14 bases from J, the junction kept 14 bases outside the gene matches. In germline, CDR1 is DFQATT, CDR2 SNEGSKA (reference sequence). The CDR3 contains 14 residues.

This clonotype showed up just a few times. The J gene is TRBJ2-5, the V gene TRBV9; D may correspond to TRBD1 or TRBD2 (5 bases each). The CDR3 length is 12 residues. The germline V and J ends were trimmed by 8 bases and 0 bases, with 8 bases remaining between them. The germline gives CDR1 SGDLS, CDR2 YYNGEE. CDR3 DNA: TGTGCCAGGGGGACGGACCAAGAGACCCAGTACTTC. Its translation is CARGTDQETQYF. Full variable domain (remainder filled in from reference TRBV9 and TRBJ2-5): DSGVTQTPKHLITATGQRVTLRCSPRSGDLSVYWYQQSLDQGLQFLIQYYNGEERAKGNILERFSAQQFPDLHSELNLSSLELGDSALYFCARGTDQETQYFGPGTRLLVL.

This clonotype was detected only a few times. The chain joins TRBV28 to TRBJ1-2; D call uncertain. The germline V and J ends were trimmed by 6 bases and 3 bases, with 8 bases remaining between them. The CDR3 spans 12 residues. Germline V lookup: CDR1 MDHEN, CDR2 SYDVKM. The CDR3 coding sequence is TGTGCCAGCAGCTCTGGGTACTATGGCTACACCTTC. Translation: CASSSGYYGYTF.

This clonotype was seen ten or more times. The V and J genes are TRBV5-1 and TRBJ2-1; D may be TRBD2 (6 bases). Trimming took 4 bases from V and 3 from J, leaving 11 bases between them. Germline V gives CDR1 SGHRS, CDR2 YFSETQ. CDR3 size: 14 residues. The CDR3 region has the DNA TGCGCCAGCAGCGGAGGACTAAGCTACAATGAGCAGTTCTTC. Translated, it gives CASSGGLSYNEQFF. Full variable domain (rest looked up from reference TRBV5-1 and TRBJ2-1): KAGVTQTPRYLIKTRGQQVTLSCSPISGHRSVSWYQQTPGQGLQFLFEYFSETQRNKGNFPGRFSGRQFSNSRSEMNVSTLELGDSALYLCASSGGLSYNEQFFGPGTRLTVL.